This note documents a single T cell receptor beta chain sequence. These data come from a study of siplizumab effects on memory and regulatory T cells. CDR3 length: 14 residues. Looked up from germline, CDR1 is LNHDA and CDR2 is SQIVND (reference sequence). Trimming stripped 5 bases from V and 2 bases from J, with 12 bases between. Assay used: immunoSEQ multiplex PCR; TCRdb lists only in-frame clones, some missing. The sample lists over 100,000 clones, about 90% occurring once. Specimen: Tregs sorted from blood. The sequence was obtained from a human donor in good health. V and J are TRBV19 and TRBJ1-2; no firm D call. The CDR3 DNA follows: TGTGCCAGTAGTTGGGCAGGCGTCAACTATGGCTACACCTTC. Encoded protein: CASSWAGVNYGYTF.